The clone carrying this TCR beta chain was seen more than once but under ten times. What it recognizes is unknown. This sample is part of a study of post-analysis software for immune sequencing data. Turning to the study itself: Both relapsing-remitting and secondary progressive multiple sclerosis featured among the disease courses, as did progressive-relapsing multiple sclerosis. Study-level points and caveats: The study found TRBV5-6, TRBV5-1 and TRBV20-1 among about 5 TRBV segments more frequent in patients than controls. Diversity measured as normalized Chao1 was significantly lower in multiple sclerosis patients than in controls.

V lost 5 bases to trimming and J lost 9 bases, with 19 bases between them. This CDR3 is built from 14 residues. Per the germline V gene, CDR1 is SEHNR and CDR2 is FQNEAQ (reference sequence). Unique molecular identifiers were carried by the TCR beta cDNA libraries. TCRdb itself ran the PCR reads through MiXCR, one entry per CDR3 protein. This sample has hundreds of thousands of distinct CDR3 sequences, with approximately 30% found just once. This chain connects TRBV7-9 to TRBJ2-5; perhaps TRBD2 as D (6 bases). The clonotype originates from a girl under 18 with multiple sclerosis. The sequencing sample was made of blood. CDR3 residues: CASSPGWEEKAQYF. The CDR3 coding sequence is TGTGCCAGCAGCCCGGGGTGGGAGGAGAAGGCCCAGTACTTC. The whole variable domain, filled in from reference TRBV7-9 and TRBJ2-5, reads DTGVSQNPRHKITKRGQNVTFRCDPISEHNRLYWYRQTLGQGPEFLTYFQNEAQLEKSRLLSDRFSAERPKGSFSTLEIQRTEQGDSAMYLCASSPGWEEKAQYFGPGTRLLVL.